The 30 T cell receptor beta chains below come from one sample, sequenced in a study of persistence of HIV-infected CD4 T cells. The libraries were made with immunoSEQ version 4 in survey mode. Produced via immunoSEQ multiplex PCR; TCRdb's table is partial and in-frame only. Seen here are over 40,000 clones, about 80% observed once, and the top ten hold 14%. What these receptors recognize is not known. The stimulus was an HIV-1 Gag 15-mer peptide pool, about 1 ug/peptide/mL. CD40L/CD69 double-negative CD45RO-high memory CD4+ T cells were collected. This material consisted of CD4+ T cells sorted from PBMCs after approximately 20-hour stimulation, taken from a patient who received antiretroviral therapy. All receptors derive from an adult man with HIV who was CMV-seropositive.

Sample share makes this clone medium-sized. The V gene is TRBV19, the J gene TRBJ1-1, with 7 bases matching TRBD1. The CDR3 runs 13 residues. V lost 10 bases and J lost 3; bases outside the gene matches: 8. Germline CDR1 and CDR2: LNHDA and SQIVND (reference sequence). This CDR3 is CATFSRGHTEAFF. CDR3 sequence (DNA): TGTGCCACTTTTTCGAGGGGGCACACTGAAGCTTTCTTT.

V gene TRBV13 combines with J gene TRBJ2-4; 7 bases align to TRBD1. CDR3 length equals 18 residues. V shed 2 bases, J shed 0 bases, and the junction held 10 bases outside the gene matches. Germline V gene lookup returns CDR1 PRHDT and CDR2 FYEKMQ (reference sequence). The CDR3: CASSLQGERLLAKNIQYF. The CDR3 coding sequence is TGTGCCAGCAGCTTACAGGGGGAGAGACTACTAGCCAAAAACATTCAGTACTTC.

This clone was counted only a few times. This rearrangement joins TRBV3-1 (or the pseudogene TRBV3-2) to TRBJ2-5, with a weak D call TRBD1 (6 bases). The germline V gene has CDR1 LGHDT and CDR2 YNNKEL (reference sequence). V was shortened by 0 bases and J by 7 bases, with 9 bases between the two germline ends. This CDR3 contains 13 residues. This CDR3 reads CASSQDRGGTQYF. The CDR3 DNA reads TGTGCCAGCAGCCAAGATAGAGGGGGGACCCAGTACTTC.

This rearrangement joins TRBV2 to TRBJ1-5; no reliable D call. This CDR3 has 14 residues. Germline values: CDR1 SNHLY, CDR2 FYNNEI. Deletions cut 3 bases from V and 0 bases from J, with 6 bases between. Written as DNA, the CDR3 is TGTGCCAGCAGTGACCGACCTAGCAATCAGCCCCAGCATTTT. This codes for CASSDRPSNQPQHF.

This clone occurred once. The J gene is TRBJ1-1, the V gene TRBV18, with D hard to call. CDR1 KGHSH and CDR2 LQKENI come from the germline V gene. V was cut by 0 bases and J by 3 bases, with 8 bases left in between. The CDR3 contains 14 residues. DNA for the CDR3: TGTGCCAGCTCACCACCGAGACGGGACACTGAAGCTTTCTTT. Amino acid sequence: CASSPPRRDTEAFF.

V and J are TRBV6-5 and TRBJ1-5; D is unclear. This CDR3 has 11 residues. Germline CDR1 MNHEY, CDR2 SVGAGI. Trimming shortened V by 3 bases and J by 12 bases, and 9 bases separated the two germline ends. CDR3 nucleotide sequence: TGTGCCAGCAGTTATAAAGGTGTCCAGCATTTT. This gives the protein CASSYKGVQHF.

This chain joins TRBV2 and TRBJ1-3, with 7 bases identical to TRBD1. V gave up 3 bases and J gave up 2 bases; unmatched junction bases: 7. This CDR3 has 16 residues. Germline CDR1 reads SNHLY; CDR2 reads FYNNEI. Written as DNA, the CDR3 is TGTGCCAGCAGTGAGGGACAGAAATTCGCTGGAAACACCATATATTTT. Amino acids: CASSEGQKFAGNTIYF.

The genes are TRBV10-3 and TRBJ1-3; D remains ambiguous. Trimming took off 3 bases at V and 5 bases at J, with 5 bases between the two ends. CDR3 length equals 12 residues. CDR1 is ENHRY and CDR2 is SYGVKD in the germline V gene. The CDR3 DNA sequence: TGTGCCATCAGTGATGTGAGAAACACCATATATTTT. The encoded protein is CAISDVRNTIYF.

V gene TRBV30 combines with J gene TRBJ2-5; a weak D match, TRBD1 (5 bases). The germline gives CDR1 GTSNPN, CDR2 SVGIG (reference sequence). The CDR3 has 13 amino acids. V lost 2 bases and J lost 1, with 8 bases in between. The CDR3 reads CAWSNQGQETQYF. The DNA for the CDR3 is TGTGCCTGGAGTAATCAGGGCCAAGAGACCCAGTACTTC.

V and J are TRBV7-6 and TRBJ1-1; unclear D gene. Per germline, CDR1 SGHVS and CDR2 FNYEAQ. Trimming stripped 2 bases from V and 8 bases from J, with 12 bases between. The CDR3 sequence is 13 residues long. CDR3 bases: TGTGCCAGCAGCTTAACGGTGACGAAAGAAGCTTTCTTT. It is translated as CASSLTVTKEAFF.

The CDR3 DNA reads TGTGCCAGCAGCTTCATAGCGGGGCCCTACGAGCAGTACTTC. Protein sequence: CASSFIAGPYEQYF. This sequence joins TRBV7-2 and TRBJ2-7; TRBD2 aligns across 8 bases. Trimming cost V 3 bases and J 2 bases; bases outside gene matches: 3. The CDR3 has 14 residues. Germline V lookup: CDR1 SGHTA, CDR2 FQGNSA.

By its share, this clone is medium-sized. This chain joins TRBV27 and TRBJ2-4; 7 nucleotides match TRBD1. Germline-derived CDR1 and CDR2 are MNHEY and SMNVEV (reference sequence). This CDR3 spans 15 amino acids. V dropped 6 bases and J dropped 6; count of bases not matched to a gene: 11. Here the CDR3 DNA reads TGTGCCAGCAGCCCCCGGGACAGAATGAGAAACATTCAGTACTTC. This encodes CASSPRDRMRNIQYF.

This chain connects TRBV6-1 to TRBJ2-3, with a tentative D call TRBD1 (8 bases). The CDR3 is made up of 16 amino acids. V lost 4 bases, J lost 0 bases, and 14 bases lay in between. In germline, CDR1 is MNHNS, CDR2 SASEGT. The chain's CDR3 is CASSAYRGGSTDTQYF. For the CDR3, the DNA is TGTGCCAGCAGTGCTTACAGGGGGGGAAGCACAGATACGCAGTATTTT.

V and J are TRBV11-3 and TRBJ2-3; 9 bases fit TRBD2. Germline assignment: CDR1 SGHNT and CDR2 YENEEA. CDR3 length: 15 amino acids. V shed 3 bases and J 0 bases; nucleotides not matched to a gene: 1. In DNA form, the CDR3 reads TGTGCCAGCAGCTTGGGACTAGCTAGCACAGATACGCAGTATTTT. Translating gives CASSLGLASTDTQYF.

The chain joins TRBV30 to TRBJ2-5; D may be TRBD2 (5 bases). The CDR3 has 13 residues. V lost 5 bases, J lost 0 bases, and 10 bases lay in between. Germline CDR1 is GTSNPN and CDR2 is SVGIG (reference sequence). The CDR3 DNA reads TGTGCCTGGCAGCGGACCTACCAAGAGACCCAGTACTTC. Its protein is CAWQRTYQETQYF.

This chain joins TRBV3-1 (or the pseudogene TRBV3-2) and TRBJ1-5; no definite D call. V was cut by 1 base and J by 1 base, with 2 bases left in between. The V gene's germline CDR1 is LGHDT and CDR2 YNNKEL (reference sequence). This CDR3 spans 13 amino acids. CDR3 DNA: TGTGCCAGCAGCCAAGGGAGCAATCAGCCCCAGCATTTT. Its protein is CASSQGSNQPQHF.

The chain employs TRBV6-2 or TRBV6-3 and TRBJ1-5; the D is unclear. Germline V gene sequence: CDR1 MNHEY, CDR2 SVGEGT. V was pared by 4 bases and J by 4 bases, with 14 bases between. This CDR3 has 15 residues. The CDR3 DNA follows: TGTGCCAGCAGTTCCCGGACCCCCCTAAATCAGCCCCAGCATTTT. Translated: CASSSRTPLNQPQHF.

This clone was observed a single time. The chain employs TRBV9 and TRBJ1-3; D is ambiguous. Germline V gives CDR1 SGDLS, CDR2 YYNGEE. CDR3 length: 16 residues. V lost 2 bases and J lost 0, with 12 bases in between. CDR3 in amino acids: CASSVEDRYSGNTIYF. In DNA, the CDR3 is TGTGCCAGCAGCGTCGAAGACCGCTACTCTGGAAACACCATATATTTT.

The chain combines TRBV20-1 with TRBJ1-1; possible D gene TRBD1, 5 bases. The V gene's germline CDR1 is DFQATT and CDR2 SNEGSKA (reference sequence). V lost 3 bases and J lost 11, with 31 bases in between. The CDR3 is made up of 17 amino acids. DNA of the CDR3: TGCAGTGCTAGTAGCTCGGGGGGATTTGAAGTGAGTCGACGGGCTTTCTTT. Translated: CSASSSGGFEVSRRAFF.

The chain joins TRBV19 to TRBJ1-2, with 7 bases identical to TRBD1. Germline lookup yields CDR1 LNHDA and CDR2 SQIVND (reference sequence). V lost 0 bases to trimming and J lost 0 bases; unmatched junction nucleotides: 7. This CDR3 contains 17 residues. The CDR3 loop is CASSIDLQGGANYGYTF. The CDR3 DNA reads TGTGCCAGTAGTATAGATCTGCAGGGGGGCGCTAACTATGGCTACACCTTC.

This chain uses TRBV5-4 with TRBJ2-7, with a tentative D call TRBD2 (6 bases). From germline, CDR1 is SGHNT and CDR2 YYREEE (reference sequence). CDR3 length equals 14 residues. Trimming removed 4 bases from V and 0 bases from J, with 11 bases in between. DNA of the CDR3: TGTGCCAGCAGCCTGGGGACTCTCTCCTACGAGCAGTACTTC. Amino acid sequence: CASSLGTLSYEQYF.

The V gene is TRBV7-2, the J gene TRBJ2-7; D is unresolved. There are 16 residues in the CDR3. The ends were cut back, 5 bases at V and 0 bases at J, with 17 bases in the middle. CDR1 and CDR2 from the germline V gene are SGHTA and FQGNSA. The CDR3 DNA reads TGTGCCAGCAGCCCCAGGCCCGGGCTCCACTCCTACGAGCAGTACTTC. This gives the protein CASSPRPGLHSYEQYF.

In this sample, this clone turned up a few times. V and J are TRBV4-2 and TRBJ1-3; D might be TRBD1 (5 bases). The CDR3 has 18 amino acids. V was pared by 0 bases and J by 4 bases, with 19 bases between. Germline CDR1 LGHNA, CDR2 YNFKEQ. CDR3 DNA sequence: TGTGCCAGCAGCCAAGATAAGATCAGGACACTTGAAGGAAACACCATATATTTT. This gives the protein CASSQDKIRTLEGNTIYF.

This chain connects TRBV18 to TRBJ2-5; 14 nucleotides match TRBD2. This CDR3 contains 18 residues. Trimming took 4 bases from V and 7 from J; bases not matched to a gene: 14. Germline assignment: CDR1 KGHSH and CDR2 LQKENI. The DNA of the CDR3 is TGTGCCAGCTCACACTCCACAGGACTAGCGGGGGGCCGGGGGACCCAGTACTTC. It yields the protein CASSHSTGLAGGRGTQYF.

The CDR3 loop is CSVGLASGNTGELFF. The DNA for the CDR3 is TGCAGCGTGGGATTGGCTAGCGGTAACACCGGGGAGCTGTTTTTT. The V gene is TRBV29-1, the J gene TRBJ2-2, with TRBD2 matching 7 bases. The CDR3 has 15 residues. The trim removed 6 bases at V and 2 bases at J, leaving 9 bases unmatched. The germline gives CDR1 SQVTM, CDR2 ANQGSEA.

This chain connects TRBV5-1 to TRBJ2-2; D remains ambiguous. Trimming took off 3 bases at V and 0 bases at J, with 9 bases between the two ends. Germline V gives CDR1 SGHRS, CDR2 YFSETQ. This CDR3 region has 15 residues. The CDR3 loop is CASSSSFANTGELFF. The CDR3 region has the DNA TGCGCCAGCAGCTCTTCTTTTGCGAACACCGGGGAGCTGTTTTTT.

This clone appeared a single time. CDR3 sequence: CATSPRAMNTEAFF. The DNA for the CDR3 is TGTGCCACCAGCCCCCGGGCGATGAACACTGAAGCTTTCTTT. The V and J genes are TRBV15 and TRBJ1-1; the D is unclear. Trimming left V 5 bases short and J 0 bases short, with 10 bases between. The CDR3 covers 14 residues. Germline CDR1 is LNHNV and CDR2 is YYDKDF (reference sequence). The full variable domain, with the rest looked up from reference TRBV15 and TRBJ1-1, is DAMVIQNPRYQVTQFGKPVTLSCSQTLNHNVMYWYQQKSSQAPKLLFHYYDKDFNNEADTPDNFQSRRPNTSFCFLDIRSPGLGDTAMYLCATSPRAMNTEAFFGQGTRLTVV.

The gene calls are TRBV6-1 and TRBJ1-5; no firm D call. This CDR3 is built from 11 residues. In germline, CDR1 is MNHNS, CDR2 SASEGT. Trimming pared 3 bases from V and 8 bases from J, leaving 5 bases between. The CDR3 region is CASSEWEPQHF. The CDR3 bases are TGTGCCAGCAGTGAGTGGGAGCCCCAGCATTTT.

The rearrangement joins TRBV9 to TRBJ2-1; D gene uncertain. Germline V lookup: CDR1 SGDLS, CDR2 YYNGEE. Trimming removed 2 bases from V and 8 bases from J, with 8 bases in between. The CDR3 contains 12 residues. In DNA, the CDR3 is TGTGCCAGCAGCGTCGCCCTCGATGAGCAGTTCTTC. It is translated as CASSVALDEQFF.

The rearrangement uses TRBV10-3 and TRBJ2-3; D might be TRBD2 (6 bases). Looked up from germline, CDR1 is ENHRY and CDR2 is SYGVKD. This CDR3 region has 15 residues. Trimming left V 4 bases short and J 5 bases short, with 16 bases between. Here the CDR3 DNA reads TGTGCCATCAGTGGCGGACTATACCGGGAAGATACGCAGTATTTT. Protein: CAISGGLYREDTQYF.